The rows below give T cell receptor beta chains drawn from one sample of a study of T-cell reconstitution after alpha-beta-depleted transplantation in children. TCRdb ran MiXCR on the PCR reads and lists one entry per CDR3 protein. The table shows around 400,000 distinct CDR3 sequences, with roughly 22% occurring only once. Sequencing used PBMCs from the stem cell graft donor, obtained from the stem cell graft. These TCRs come from a human donor who donated a stem cell graft to a child with acute myeloid leukemia. Both conserved end residues are part of each CDR3. Each record gives: V gene, D gene, CDR3 protein. A D gene is named only where the DNA matches it firmly.

TRBV25-1 TRBD1 CASSPTGQGENRYEQYF
TRBV24-1 . CATSDFQGRYTF
TRBV24-1 . CATQLGDTQYF
TRBV20-1 . CSARGDGPYEQYF
TRBV20-1 TRBD2 CSARSLAGGREQYF
TRBV12-3/TRBV12-4 . CASSSGASGEQFF
TRBV9 . CASSPRSVNTGELFF
TRBV7-2 . CASSLGTLNTRETQYF
TRBV20-1 . CSAPGNKYF
TRBV5-1 . CASSSTSIRESWPRYNEQFF
TRBV18 . CASSPPWPAEAFF
TRBV30 TRBD1 CAWSIDRGTEAFF
TRBV4-2 TRBD2 CASSQAGTSGQETQYF
TRBV4-2 . CASSQERGHQPSYEQYF
TRBV4-3 TRBD2 CASSNSASGRVGEQFF
TRBV27 . CASSLSTTSGYTF
TRBV10-1 TRBD2 CASSQSGRPDTQYF
TRBV20-1 TRBD1 CSARAQGASGELFF
TRBV28 . CAIEGGLGTEAFF
TRBV11-1 TRBD1 CASSPGQGTSSNQPQHF
TRBV19 TRBD1 CASDRGNEKLFF
TRBV25-1 TRBD1 CASSDPLYVGQGFHEQYF
TRBV20-1 TRBD1 CSASRTGDSPQHF
TRBV12-3/TRBV12-4 TRBD2 CASSLGRAGDLVYEQYF
TRBV16 TRBD1 CASSPRTGGVSNQPQHF
TRBV20-1 TRBD1 CSAAPGTGGRGEQFF
TRBV4-2 . CASSQDADYTGELFF
TRBV12-3/TRBV12-4 TRBD2 CASSLGTRLPEQFF
TRBV10-3 . CAISESREPGYTF
TRBV12-3/TRBV12-4 TRBD2 CASSLLAGGDTGELFF